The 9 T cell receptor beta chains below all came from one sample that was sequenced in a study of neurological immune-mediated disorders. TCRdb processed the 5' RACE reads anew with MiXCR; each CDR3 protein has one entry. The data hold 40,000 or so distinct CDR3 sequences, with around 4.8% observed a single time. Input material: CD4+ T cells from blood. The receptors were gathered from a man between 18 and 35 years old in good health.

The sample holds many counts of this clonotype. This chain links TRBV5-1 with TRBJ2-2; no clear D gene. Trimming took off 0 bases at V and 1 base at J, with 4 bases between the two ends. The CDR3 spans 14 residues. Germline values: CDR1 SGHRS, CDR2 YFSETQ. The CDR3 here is CASSLGRNTGELFF. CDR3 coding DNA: TGCGCCAGCAGCTTGGGCAGGAACACCGGGGAGCTGTTTTTT.

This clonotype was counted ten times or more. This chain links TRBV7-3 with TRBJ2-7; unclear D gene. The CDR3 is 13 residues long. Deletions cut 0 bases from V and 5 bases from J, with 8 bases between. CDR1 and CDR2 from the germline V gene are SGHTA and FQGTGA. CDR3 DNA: TGTGCCAGCAGCTTAACGGACCTCCACGAGCAGTACTTC. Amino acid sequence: CASSLTDLHEQYF.

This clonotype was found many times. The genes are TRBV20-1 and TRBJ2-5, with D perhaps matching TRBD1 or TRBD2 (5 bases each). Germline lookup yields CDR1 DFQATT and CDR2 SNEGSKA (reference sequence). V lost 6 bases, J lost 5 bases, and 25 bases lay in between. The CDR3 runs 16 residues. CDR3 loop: CSAEDRLWGMRETQYF. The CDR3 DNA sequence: TGCAGTGCAGAGGACCGGCTGTGGGGGATGAGGGAGACCCAGTACTTC.

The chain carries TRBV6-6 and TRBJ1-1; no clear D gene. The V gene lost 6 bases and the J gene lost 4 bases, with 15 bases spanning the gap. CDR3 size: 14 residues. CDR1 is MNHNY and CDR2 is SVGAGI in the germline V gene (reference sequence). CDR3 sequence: CASSPPEVGTEAFF. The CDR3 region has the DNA TGTGCCAGCAGCCCGCCTGAGGTGGGCACTGAAGCTTTCTTT.

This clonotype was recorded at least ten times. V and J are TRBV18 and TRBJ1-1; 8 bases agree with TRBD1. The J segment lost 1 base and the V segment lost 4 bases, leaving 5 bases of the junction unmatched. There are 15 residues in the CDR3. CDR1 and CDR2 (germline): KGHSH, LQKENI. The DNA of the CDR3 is TGTGCCAGCTCACAGCGGACAGGGAGGAACACTGAAGCTTTCTTT. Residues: CASSQRTGRNTEAFF.

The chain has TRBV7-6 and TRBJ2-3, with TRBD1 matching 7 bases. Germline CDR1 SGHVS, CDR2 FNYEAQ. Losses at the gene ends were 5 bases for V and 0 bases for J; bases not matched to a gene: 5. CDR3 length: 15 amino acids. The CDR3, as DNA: TGTGCCAGCAGCCTCTGGACAGGAAGCACAGATACGCAGTATTTT. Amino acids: CASSLWTGSTDTQYF.

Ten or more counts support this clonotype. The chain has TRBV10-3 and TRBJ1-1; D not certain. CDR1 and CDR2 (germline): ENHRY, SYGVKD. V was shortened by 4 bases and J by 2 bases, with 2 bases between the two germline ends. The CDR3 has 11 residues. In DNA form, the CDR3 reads TGTGCCATCAGTGGCAACACTGAAGCTTTCTTT. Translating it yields CAISGNTEAFF.

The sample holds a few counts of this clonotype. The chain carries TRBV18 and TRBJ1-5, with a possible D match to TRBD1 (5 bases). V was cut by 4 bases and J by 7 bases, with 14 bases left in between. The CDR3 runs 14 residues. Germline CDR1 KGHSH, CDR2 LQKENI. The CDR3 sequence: CASSLDQGDQPQHF. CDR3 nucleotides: TGTGCCAGCTCACTCGATCAGGGTGACCAGCCCCAGCATTTT.

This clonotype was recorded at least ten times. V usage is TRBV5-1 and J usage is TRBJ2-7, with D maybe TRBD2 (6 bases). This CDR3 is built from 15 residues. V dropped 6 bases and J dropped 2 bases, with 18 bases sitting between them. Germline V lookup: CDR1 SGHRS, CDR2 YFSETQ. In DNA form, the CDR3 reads TGCGCCAGCACCCCCCTCCCGGGAGTCACCTACGAGCAGTACTTC. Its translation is CASTPLPGVTYEQYF.